In its sample, the clone carrying this T cell receptor (beta chain) was seen a few times. Antigen unknown. This sample includes further DNA sequences coding for the same CDR3. This entry belongs to a study of tumor-infiltrating lymphocytes in localized non-small cell lung cancer. This CDR3 is 12 amino acids long. CDR1 is MDHEN, CDR2 SYDVKM, per germline. V gave up 6 bases and J gave up 4 bases, with 10 bases separating them. TCRdb's copy holds only in-frame clones and misses some; the assay was immunoSEQ multiplex PCR. Among 15,000 to 20,000 clones listed, around 78% were seen once. Study-level findings and limits: Different pieces of the same tissue were used for each assay.

The chain joins TRBV28 to TRBJ2-7; a possible D gene is TRBD1 (5 bases). Sequenced material: lung tumor tissue. The sequence derives from a human donor with non-small cell lung cancer. The chain's CDR3 is CASSLRGYEQYF. In DNA form, the CDR3 reads TGTGCCAGCAGCTTAAGGGGATACGAGCAGTACTTC. Supplemented by reference TRBV28 and TRBJ2-7, the full variable domain reads DVKVTQSSRYLVKRTGEKVFLECVQDMDHENMFWYRQDPGLGLRLIYFSYDVKMKEKGDIPEGYSVSREKKERFSLILESASTNQTSMYLCASSLRGYEQYFGPGTRLTVT.